The 9 T cell receptor beta chains given below trace back to one sample, sequenced in a study of T cell clusters in autoimmune cytopenias. TRB was amplified from roughly 250 ng of peripheral blood genomic DNA per sample. TRB was amplified by touch-down multiplex PCR, primer pools A and B combined. TCRdb reworked the multiplex PCR reads into one entry per CDR3 protein, no DNA. The sample totals about 9,500 distinct CDR3 sequences; its top ten clones hold approximately 9.2%. The specimen was peripheral blood. These receptors all come from a human donor with an autoimmune cytopenia or autoimmune hepatitis (not recorded which).

This clonotype is identified as medium-sized (0.01 to 0.1%) from frequency. The chain uses TRBV6-1 and TRBJ2-7; TCRdb's D call of TRBD1 is untestable without DNA. CDR3 length equals 13 residues. CDR1 and CDR2 (germline): MNHNS, SASEGT. CDR3 sequence: CASSDRGHDEQYF.

The V gene is TRBV19, the J gene TRBJ2-5; the D gene TCRdb calls, TRBD2, cannot be checked with no DNA. The germline gives CDR1 LNHDA, CDR2 SQIVND (reference sequence). This CDR3 has 17 residues. This CDR3 is CASSIGASGGFQETQYF.

This clonotype counts as large by frequency. The chain combines TRBV5-6 with TRBJ2-7; with no DNA, the TCRdb D assignment of TRBD1 cannot be verified. Germline lookup yields CDR1 SGHDT and CDR2 YYEEEE. The CDR3 is made up of 14 amino acids. This CDR3 reads CASSSGTGIPEQYF.

V and J are TRBV29-1 and TRBJ1-2; TCRdb names TRBD1, which stays unverified in the absence of DNA. CDR1 is SQVTM and CDR2 is ANQGSEA in the germline V gene. The CDR3 contains 11 residues. The CDR3 reads CSVKRGQGYTF. The variable domain in full, completed from reference TRBV29-1 and TRBJ1-2, reads SAVISQKPSRDICQRGTSLTIQCQVDSQVTMMFWYRQQPGQSLTLIATANQGSEATYESGFVIDKFPISRPNLTFSTLTVSNMSPEDSSIYLCSVKRGQGYTFGSGTRLTVV.

The J gene is TRBJ2-1, the V gene TRBV5-6; absent DNA, TCRdb's TRBD2 call cannot be checked. CDR3 length equals 15 residues. Germline V gene sequence: CDR1 SGHDT, CDR2 YYEEEE. The CDR3 region is CASSLVAGGDNEQFF.

This chain joins TRBV27 and TRBJ1-1. CDR3 size: 19 residues. Germline CDR1 is MNHEY and CDR2 is SMNVEV (reference sequence). The CDR3 protein is CASILGGGMPKYSDTEAFF.

The gene calls are TRBV18 and TRBJ1-6; without DNA, the TCRdb call of TRBD1 cannot be checked. Germline CDR1 is KGHSH and CDR2 is LQKENI. The CDR3 totals 17 residues. CDR3 in amino acids: CASSPPKSGQGSSPLHF. Variable domain in full (rest from reference TRBV18 and TRBJ1-6): NAGVMQNPRHLVRRRGQEARLRCSPMKGHSHVYWYRQLPEEGLKFMVYLQKENIIDESGMPKERFSAEFPKEGPSILRIQQVVRGDSAAYFCASSPPKSGQGSSPLHFGNGTRLTVT.

The chain carries TRBV4-2 and TRBJ2-7; TCRdb picks TRBD1, but there is no DNA to check that call. CDR1 is LGHNA, CDR2 YNFKEQ, per germline. CDR3 size: 15 residues. The CDR3: CASSQDRTGTYEQYF.

The rearrangement links TRBV7-2 to TRBJ1-5; checking the TCRdb D call of TRBD1 is not possible without DNA. CDR3 length: 13 amino acids. Germline-derived CDR1 and CDR2 are SGHTA and FQGNSA. The CDR3 region is CASSFSPGQPQHF.